These T cell receptor beta chains were read from a single sample in a study of Ad26.COV2.S vaccination and SARS-CoV-2 variants. Here immunoSEQ multiplex PCR was the method, and the copy in TCRdb shows in-frame clones only, minus some. The data contain hundreds of thousands of clones, about nine tenths of them singletons. The source material was peripheral blood, sampled in a trial of Ad26.COV2.S vaccine versus placebo. Source of these receptors: a person between 18 and 59 years old who received the Ad26.COV2.S COVID-19 vaccine or a placebo. Each CDR3 is given with its conserved first and last residue. The order of the fields is V gene, D gene, J gene, clone size, CDR3 protein, CDR3 DNA. D genes are given only for firm matches. Part of the rows lack a size; the others show once, few, many or a class for expanded clones.

TRBV4-3	TRBD2	TRBJ2-2	.	CASSQGLAGGFTGELFF	TGCGCCAGCAGCCAAGGACTAGCGGGAGGTTTTACCGGGGAGCTGTTTTTT
TRBV5-4	TRBD2	TRBJ2-1	.	CASSPWLAGIYNEQFF	TGTGCCAGCAGCCCGTGGCTAGCGGGGATCTACAATGAGCAGTTCTTC
TRBV28	TRBD1	TRBJ2-3	.	CASRQATGTGVDTQYF	TGTGCCAGCAGGCAAGCCACCGGGACAGGCGTAGATACGCAGTATTTT
TRBV5-6	.	TRBJ2-1	.	CASSLQGIVEQFF	TGTGCCAGCAGCCTCCAGGGGATCGTTGAGCAGTTCTTC
TRBV9	TRBD1	TRBJ2-2	.	CASSVQTGGLTGELFF	TGTGCCAGCAGCGTACAGACAGGGGGCTTGACCGGGGAGCTGTTTTTT
TRBV7-2	.	TRBJ1-3	.	CASSLLNHQGAFSGNTIYF	TGTGCCAGCAGCTTATTGAACCACCAGGGCGCGTTCTCTGGAAACACCATATATTTT
TRBV6-5	TRBD2	TRBJ2-1	.	CASRSPGLGDEQFF	TGTGCCAGCAGATCACCGGGACTAGGGGATGAGCAGTTCTTC
TRBV14	.	TRBJ2-7	.	CASSHKSGHQYEQYF	TGTGCCAGCAGCCATAAATCAGGACACCAGTACGAGCAGTACTTC
TRBV3-1/TRBV3-2	.	TRBJ2-5	once	CASSPLGTGSYQETQYF	TGTGCCAGCAGCCCCTTGGGGACGGGGTCGTACCAAGAGACCCAGTACTTC
TRBV5-4	.	TRBJ2-1	.	CASSFSREIFHEQFF	TGTGCCAGCAGCTTTTCCCGGGAGATCTTCCATGAGCAGTTCTTC
TRBV19	.	TRBJ2-5	.	CASSPAQETQYF	TGTGCCAGTAGTCCCGCCCAAGAGACCCAGTACTTC
TRBV7-9	TRBD1	TRBJ2-1	.	CASSFGTGTATYNEQFF	TGTGCCAGCAGCTTTGGAACGGGGACAGCAACTTACAATGAGCAGTTCTTC
TRBV2	.	TRBJ1-1	.	CASTTDTNTEAFF	TGTGCCAGCACCACGGACACGAACACTGAAGCTTTCTTT
TRBV11-2	.	TRBJ2-3	.	CASSRKDSFWRLPTDTQYF	TGTGCCAGCAGCCGAAAAGACAGTTTTTGGAGGCTGCCCACAGATACGCAGTATTTT
TRBV5-6	.	TRBJ2-7	.	CASRPGPAGLSYEQYF	TGTGCCAGCAGACCCGGGCCAGCGGGCCTCTCCTACGAGCAGTACTTC
TRBV7-2	TRBD1	TRBJ2-2	once	CASSFHRGSNTGELFF	TGTGCCAGCAGTTTCCACAGGGGGTCGAACACCGGGGAGCTGTTTTTT
TRBV7-6	.	TRBJ2-3	.	CASSLIASGTDTQYF	TGTGCCAGCAGCTTAATCGCTAGCGGCACAGATACGCAGTATTTT
TRBV20-1	.	TRBJ2-5	.	CSARVVETQYF	TGCAGTGCTAGAGTGGTGGAGACCCAGTACTTC
TRBV4-3	.	TRBJ2-3	.	CASSQSQNTDTQYF	TGCGCCAGCAGCCAATCACAAAATACAGATACGCAGTATTTT
TRBV7-9	TRBD2	TRBJ2-1	.	CASSFSGGFLYNEQFF	TGTGCCAGCAGCTTCTCGGGAGGATTCCTATACAATGAGCAGTTCTTC
TRBV7-9	TRBD2	TRBJ2-1	.	CASSPIAGEVSYNEQFF	TGTGCCAGCAGCCCCATAGCGGGAGAAGTTTCCTACAATGAGCAGTTCTTC
TRBV5-4	TRBD2	TRBJ2-7	.	CASSLPGLAGGVEQYF	TGTGCCAGCAGCTTACCGGGACTAGCGGGGGGGGTGGAGCAGTACTTC
TRBV11-3	TRBD1	TRBJ2-1	.	CASSLGSDWTGYNEQFF	TGTGCCAGCAGCTTAGGTTCAGACTGGACAGGGTACAATGAGCAGTTCTTC
TRBV5-1	.	TRBJ1-1	many	CASSTENTEAFF	TGCGCCAGCAGTACAGAGAACACTGAAGCTTTCTTT
TRBV7-9	TRBD2	TRBJ2-1	once	CASSPGWGLAGGPNEQFF	TGTGCCAGCAGCCCGGGGTGGGGGCTGGCGGGAGGACCTAATGAGCAGTTCTTC
TRBV19	.	TRBJ2-7	.	CASRHLSSYEQYF	TGTGCCTCCCGACACTTGAGCTCCTACGAGCAGTACTTC
TRBV6-2/TRBV6-3	.	TRBJ2-3	.	CASSYSGNRLDTQYF	TGTGCCAGCAGTTACTCGGGGAACCGGCTAGATACGCAGTATTTT
TRBV30	.	TRBJ2-2	.	CAWAGTPNTGELFF	TGTGCCTGGGCCGGGACACCGAACACCGGGGAGCTGTTTTTT
TRBV10-3	.	TRBJ2-2	.	CASRLTEMGAGELFF	TGTGCCTCCCGATTGACCGAGATGGGGGCCGGGGAGCTGTTTTTT
TRBV27	TRBD1	TRBJ1-2	once	CASSLQGNYGYTF	TGTGCCAGCAGTCTACAGGGGAACTATGGCTACACCTTC
TRBV5-1	TRBD1	TRBJ2-7	.	CASSLMDRGDYEQYF	TGCGCCAGCAGCTTAATGGACAGGGGAGACTACGAGCAGTACTTC
TRBV7-9	TRBD1	TRBJ1-2	.	CASSPYTGDVYGYTF	TGTGCCAGCAGCCCCTATACAGGGGATGTCTATGGCTACACCTTC
TRBV18	TRBD2	TRBJ2-1	.	CASSPLASGSFNEQFF	TGTGCCAGCTCACCATTGGCTAGCGGGAGTTTTAATGAGCAGTTCTTC
TRBV19	.	TRBJ1-5	.	CASSKSNQPQHF	TGTGCCAGTAGTAAGAGTAATCAGCCCCAGCATTTT
TRBV19	.	TRBJ2-2	few	CASSIRSGIGELFF	TGTGCCAGTAGTATCCGATCTGGCATCGGGGAGCTGTTTTTT
TRBV5-8	.	TRBJ1-6	.	CASSRDSVYNSPLHF	TGTGCCAGCAGCAGAGACAGCGTGTATAATTCACCCCTCCACTTT
TRBV5-4	TRBD1	TRBJ2-1	once	CASSSGQGALNEQFF	TGTGCCAGCAGCTCCGGACAGGGGGCCCTCAATGAGCAGTTCTTC
TRBV10-3	TRBD2	TRBJ2-1	.	CAISSAGEWYEQFF	TGTGCCATCAGTTCCGCGGGAGAGTGGTATGAGCAGTTCTTC
TRBV20-1	TRBD2	TRBJ2-7	.	CSASKREGYEQYF	TGCAGTGCTAGTAAGCGGGAGGGCTACGAGCAGTACTTC
TRBV4-1	TRBD2	TRBJ2-7	.	CASSQALAAYEQYF	TGCGCCAGCAGCCAGGCACTAGCGGCCTACGAGCAGTACTTC
TRBV5-1	TRBD1	TRBJ2-3	once	CASSLDGTAYTDTQYF	TGCGCCAGCAGCTTGGATGGGACAGCTTACACAGATACGCAGTATTTT
TRBV5-1	TRBD2	TRBJ2-4	.	CASSLRSRTSGGLGNIQYF	TGCGCCAGCAGCTTGCGATCCAGGACTAGCGGGGGCCTGGGAAACATTCAGTACTTC
TRBV11-2	TRBD1	TRBJ1-2	.	CASSLVGSWTGANYGYTF	TGTGCCAGCAGCTTAGTTGGGTCGTGGACAGGGGCTAACTATGGCTACACCTTC
TRBV19	.	TRBJ2-1	.	CASSMFAGIGNEQFF	TGTGCCAGTAGTATGTTCGCGGGCATCGGGAATGAGCAGTTCTTC
TRBV6-2/TRBV6-3	TRBD1	TRBJ2-7	.	CASSPWKTGHEQYF	TGTGCCAGCAGCCCCTGGAAGACAGGGCACGAGCAGTACTTC
TRBV12-3/TRBV12-4	.	TRBJ2-5	.	CASSPGSPGTQYF	TGTGCCAGCAGTCCGGGCTCCCCGGGGACCCAGTACTTC
TRBV19	.	TRBJ1-5	.	CASTGTNNQPQHF	TGTGCCAGTACAGGCACAAACAATCAGCCCCAGCATTTT
TRBV24-1	TRBD2	TRBJ2-1	.	CATSDSTSSGTFNEQFF	TGTGCCACCAGTGATAGCACCTCTAGCGGGACCTTCAATGAGCAGTTCTTC
TRBV30	.	TRBJ1-1	.	CAWSRYIRENTEAFF	TGTGCCTGGAGCCGGTACATACGGGAGAACACTGAAGCTTTCTTT
TRBV9	.	TRBJ2-1	.	CASSGRRGYNEQFF	TGTGCCAGCAGCGGCAGGAGGGGGTACAATGAGCAGTTCTTC
TRBV4-2	.	TRBJ2-7	.	CASSQDQAAHYEQYF	TGTGCCAGCAGCCAAGATCAAGCGGCCCACTACGAGCAGTACTTC
TRBV24-1	TRBD2	TRBJ2-5	.	CATARGFGAGAETQYF	TGTGCCACCGCCCGGGGGTTTGGAGCGGGGGCCGAGACCCAGTACTTC
TRBV2	TRBD1	TRBJ1-2	.	CASSATGGGGGYTF	TGTGCCAGCAGTGCCACAGGGGGCGGAGGTGGCTACACCTTC